This entry concerns a single T cell receptor beta chain. The record originates from a study of shared clonotypes between healthy human individuals. On the study more broadly: Donor ages ranged 18 to 49 years: a couple of women, three men.

Clones were sequenced by immunoSEQ multiplex PCR, and TCRdb holds only the in-frame ones, with some missing. Among approximately 470,000 clones listed, approximately 84% were seen once. Recent vaccinations or acute infections were absent in the healthy HIV-negative adult donors. Tens of millions of PBMCs were counted before genomic DNA extraction. The sequence was collected from a woman between 35 and 50 years old in good health. Some clones in this sample may be carry-over from other donors' samples. Specimen: PBMCs.

CDR3 nucleotide sequence: TGTGCCAGCAGCCAGGGACAGTGGTCCTACAATGAGCAGTTCTTC. Encoded protein: CASSQGQWSYNEQFF. The J gene is TRBJ2-1, the V gene TRBV6-5, with TRBD1 matching 7 bases. CDR3 length: 15 amino acids. Trimming cost V 6 bases and J 1 base; bases outside gene matches: 6. CDR1 and CDR2 from the germline V gene are MNHEY and SVGAGI.